The 11 T cell receptor beta chains reported below all come from one sample, sequenced in a study of blood T cell repertoires in COVID-19 (dated by TCRdb to 2020 to 2022). Library preparation used the immunoSEQ multiplex PCR assay. TCRdb took this table from immuneACCESS and kept in-frame rearrangements with V and J called. Such tables lack part of the clones; where checked against another copy, unresolved V genes explain under half of the gap, and the rest is unexplained. Present in this sample are some 460,000 clones, 87% of which were seen just once. Roughly 0.7% of the sample is in the top ten clones. Source material: PBMCs or T cells enriched from blood (not recorded which). The receptors here all came from a woman younger than 30 who had recovered from COVID-19.

V usage is TRBV5-5 and J usage is TRBJ2-2, with TRBD2 as a possible D gene (6 bases). V gave up 1 base and J gave up 6 bases, with 10 bases separating them. The CDR3 length is 14 residues. Germline V gene data show CDR1 as SGHKS and CDR2 as YYEKEE (reference sequence). CDR3 sequence: CASSLYPGAGELFF. The CDR3 DNA reads as TGTGCCAGCAGCTTGTATCCGGGGGCCGGGGAGCTGTTTTTT.

This rearrangement joins TRBV19 to TRBJ2-1; 7 bases match TRBD1. CDR1 and CDR2 from the germline V gene are LNHDA and SQIVND (reference sequence). CDR3 length: 15 amino acids. The V gene end was trimmed by 2 bases and the J gene end by 5 bases; junction bases not matched to a gene: 6. The CDR3 loop reads CASSISRGSHNEQFF. The CDR3 region has the DNA TGTGCCAGTAGTATATCCAGGGGGTCGCACAATGAGCAGTTCTTC.

The DNA for the CDR3 is TGTGCCAGCAGAGAGGGGGGGGGTAACGAGCAGTACTTC. Encoded protein: CASREGGGNEQYF. The chain couples TRBV12-3 or TRBV12-4 to TRBJ2-7; TRBD2 might be the D (7 bases). This CDR3 is built from 13 residues. V lost 6 bases, J lost 5 bases, and 14 bases lay in between.

The sample holds one count of this clone. The chain uses TRBV9 and TRBJ2-5, with TRBD1 matching over 7 bases. The CDR3 is 17 amino acids. Germline CDR1 SGDLS, CDR2 YYNGEE. J was trimmed by 5 bases and V by 0 bases; bases with no gene match: 13. The CDR3 region is CASSVEAGQVDRETQYF. CDR3 bases: TGTGCCAGCAGCGTAGAAGCCGGACAGGTGGACAGGGAGACCCAGTACTTC.

The chain couples TRBV6-6 to TRBJ2-2; D might be TRBD2 (5 bases). With 8 bases removed from V and 2 bases from J, the gap between germline ends came to 12 bases. Germline CDR1 reads MNHNY; CDR2 reads SVGAGI (reference sequence). The CDR3 is made up of 14 amino acids. CDR3 sequence (DNA): TGTGCCAGCTTGGCGGGTCCTAACACCGGGGAGCTGTTTTTT. Its protein product is CASLAGPNTGELFF.

CDR3 protein: CASSERGARGNQPQHF. The CDR3 region has the DNA TGTGCCAGCAGTGAGCGGGGGGCGAGAGGCAATCAGCCCCAGCATTTT. The chain couples TRBV6-1 to TRBJ1-5, with a weak D call TRBD1 (6 bases). CDR3 length equals 16 residues. Germline V gives CDR1 MNHNS, CDR2 SASEGT. Trimming removed 3 bases at V and 2 bases at J, with 14 bases between.

The V and J genes are TRBV11-3 and TRBJ2-1, with TRBD1 identical over 10 bases. Trimming at V came to 4 bases and at J to 7 bases, leaving 1 base not matched to a gene. The CDR3 consists of 13 residues. Per the germline V gene, CDR1 is SGHNT and CDR2 is YENEEA. CDR3 amino acids: CASSSDRGNEQFF. CDR3 sequence (DNA): TGTGCCAGCAGCTCGGACAGGGGGAATGAGCAGTTCTTC.

The gene calls are TRBV29-1 and TRBJ2-5, with D possibly TRBD2 on 6 matching bases. The V gene's germline CDR1 is SQVTM and CDR2 ANQGSEA. The V end lost 4 bases, the J end lost 1 base, and 10 bases lay between the germline ends. This CDR3 has 13 amino acids. CDR3 DNA sequence: TGCAGCGTTGGGGCCGGGGGCCAAGAGACCCAGTACTTC. Amino acid sequence: CSVGAGGQETQYF. The full variable domain, rest sourced from reference TRBV29-1 and TRBJ2-5, is SAVISQKPSRDICQRGTSLTIQCQVDSQVTMMFWYRQQPGQSLTLIATANQGSEATYESGFVIDKFPISRPNLTFSTLTVSNMSPEDSSIYLCSVGAGGQETQYFGPGTRLLVL.

This sequence joins TRBV30 and TRBJ2-6; D is perhaps TRBD2 (6 bases). The CDR3 contains 13 residues. CDR1 is GTSNPN and CDR2 is SVGIG in the germline V gene (reference sequence). V lost 8 bases to trimming and J lost 1 base, with 9 bases between them. This CDR3 reads CAHGGSGANVLTF. The CDR3 DNA reads TGTGCCCACGGGGGTTCTGGGGCCAACGTCCTGACTTTC.

The rearrangement uses TRBV19 and TRBJ1-2; tentative D call: TRBD1 (5 bases). CDR1 and CDR2 from the germline V gene are LNHDA and SQIVND (reference sequence). The CDR3 contains 14 residues. Trimming left V 2 bases short and J 6 bases short, with 13 bases between. The CDR3 sequence: CASSIQTGDDGYTF. Written as DNA, the CDR3 is TGTGCCAGTAGTATACAAACAGGTGACGATGGCTACACCTTC.

The chain employs TRBV19 and TRBJ1-6; 10 positions agree with TRBD1. Germline CDR1 reads LNHDA; CDR2 reads SQIVND (reference sequence). This CDR3 is built from 20 residues. V gave up 4 bases and J gave up 9 bases; unmatched junction bases: 21. CDR3 sequence: CASSRQRGTGESWKVSPLHF. The CDR3 nucleotides read TGTGCCAGTAGTAGACAACGAGGGACAGGGGAATCGTGGAAGGTTTCACCCCTCCACTTT.